Listed below are T cell receptor beta chains from one sample, sequenced in a study of beta chain features in type 1 diabetes. Sequenced by immunoSEQ multiplex PCR; TCRdb stores in-frame clones only, minus some. This sample yields just over 450,000 clones, of which approximately 30% are seen a single time; almost 0.065% belongs to the top ten. Specimen: naive CD4+ T cells from blood. The receptors here all came from a man younger than 35 in good health. Both conserved end residues are part of each CDR3. The D gene is left open where the match is weak. Size is omitted from some rows. Given values are once, few, many or a class for expanded clones.

cdr3_nt cdr3_aa j_call clone_size v_call d_call
TGTGCCAGCAGTTTGGGCTACGAGCAGTACTTC CASSLGYEQYF TRBJ2-7 few TRBV6-5 .
TGTGCCAGCAGCCCACGGGCGGGAGAGTACGAGCAGTACTTC CASSPRAGEYEQYF TRBJ2-7 . TRBV7-9 TRBD2
TGTGCCAGCTCACCTTGGGACAGGGGCTATGGCTACACCTTC CASSPWDRGYGYTF TRBJ1-2 once TRBV18 TRBD1
TGTGCCAGCAGTCCTGGGACAGGCCTCAATGAGCAGTTCTTC CASSPGTGLNEQFF TRBJ2-1 . TRBV28 TRBD1
TGCGCCAGCAGCCAATTCTTTGGGGGCCTTAAGGAGGAGACCCAGTACTTC CASSQFFGGLKEETQYF TRBJ2-5 few TRBV4-1 .
TGTGCCAGTAGTATAGGTACCGGGACAAGACAAGAGACCCAGTACTTC CASSIGTGTRQETQYF TRBJ2-5 few TRBV19 .
TGTGCCAGCAGCTTGACTAGCGGGAGCGTCGGGGAGCTGTTTTTT CASSLTSGSVGELFF TRBJ2-2 few TRBV5-5 TRBD2
TGTGCCAGCAGGGATGACAATCAGCCCCAGCATTTT CASRDDNQPQHF TRBJ1-5 . TRBV6-6 .
TGTGCCAGCAGCTTATGGGATGGCTGGAGCGGCACCGGGGAGCTGTTTTTT CASSLWDGWSGTGELFF TRBJ2-2 . TRBV7-8 .
TGTGCCAGCAGCTTATACCAGGTCGGGTACGAGCAGTACTTC CASSLYQVGYEQYF TRBJ2-7 . TRBV7-2 .
TGCGCCAGCAGAAGATCGACGGGGGTTCAAGAGACCCAGTACTTC CASRRSTGVQETQYF TRBJ2-5 . TRBV4-1 .
TGCAGCGTTGAGGGACTGACGAACACCGGGGAGCTGTTTTTT CSVEGLTNTGELFF TRBJ2-2 few TRBV29-1 .
TGCAGCGTTCTAGGTCGACAGGGGCGGTCTGAAGCTTTCTTT CSVLGRQGRSEAFF TRBJ1-1 . TRBV29-1 TRBD1
TGTGCCAGCACCCCCAAGGTGGGAGGTGGCACAGATACGCAGTATTTT CASTPKVGGGTDTQYF TRBJ2-3 . TRBV6-6 .
TGTGCCAGCAGGCACACCGGGACAGCTAACACCGGGGAGCTGTTTTTT CASRHTGTANTGELFF TRBJ2-2 . TRBV25-1 TRBD1
TGCAGCGTGGGGCAGGAGACCCAGTACTTC CSVGQETQYF TRBJ2-5 . TRBV29-1 .
TGTGCCAGCAGTGAACCGGAACAGGGGTGGCGAGAGACCCAGTACTTC CASSEPEQGWRETQYF TRBJ2-5 few TRBV25-1 TRBD1
TGTGCCAGCAGCCGTGGACTAGCGGCCTACAATGAGCAGTTCTTC CASSRGLAAYNEQFF TRBJ2-1 . TRBV14 TRBD2
TGTGCCAGCAGCTCACAACCGGGAGGGCCCAAGACCCAGTACTTC CASSSQPGGPKTQYF TRBJ2-5 few TRBV7-2 TRBD2